This T cell receptor (beta chain) originates from a study of T-cell memory formation after mild COVID-19. The overall study: Among the donors, TCR clusters were largely specific to each donor.

TCRdb re-called the 5' RACE reads with MiXCR, one entry per CDR3 protein. The table records over 150,000 distinct CDR3 sequences, 20% to 25% of them present only once. The CDR3 is 17 amino acids. Trimming removed 0 bases from V and 2 bases from J, with 14 bases in between. CDR1 is LGHNA and CDR2 is YSLEER in the germline V gene. This clonotype was counted ten times or more. Its antigen remains unknown. Findings of the study overall: Several responding clones turned up in pre-infection memory, indicating that cross-reactive memory may have taken part. Clones shrinking between day 15 and 85 showed a balanced CD4/CD8 split, and those that grew later tilted toward CD4+.

Sequenced sample: PBMCs or a T cell subset sorted from them (not recorded which). This sequence joins TRBV4-3 and TRBJ1-5; D may be TRBD1 (6 bases). The receptor comes from an adult woman who had mild COVID-19 (a few samples of this study predate the infection). Cell type and time point are not known. The CDR3 DNA reads as TGCGCCAGCAGCCAAGATAGAGCCCCAGGGGGCAATCAGCCCCAGCATTTT. Its translation is CASSQDRAPGGNQPQHF.